This record looks at one T cell receptor (beta chain) sequence and its context. Its antigen is currently unknown. The data originate from a study of cytotoxic CD8 clonotypes in ibrutinib-treated CLL. Study-level results: Clonality grew at ibrutinib response; at progression, it decreased back toward baseline.

The data were produced by immunoSEQ multiplex PCR, yet TCRdb's version contains in-frame clones alone and is incomplete. Here the sample spans more than 110,000 clones, about 75% being singletons. The germline gives CDR1 MNHEY, CDR2 SMNVEV (reference sequence). V shed 1 base, J shed 6 bases, and the junction held 3 bases outside the gene matches. The CDR3 has 14 residues. Material: PBMCs, obtained after 24 months of ibrutinib treatment. The chain links TRBV27 to TRBJ2-7, with 10 positions matching TRBD2. This sequence originates from a human donor with chronic lymphocytic leukemia. CDR3 sequence (DNA): TGTGCCAGCAGTTTATTTAGCGGGAGGACCGAGCAGTACTTC. This encodes CASSLFSGRTEQYF.